This T cell receptor (beta chain) stems from a study of T cell responses to AZD1222 COVID-19 vaccine. Findings and caveats of the study: White British ancestry dominated among donors, who included more females, and clonal diversity was possibly underestimated. Repertoire sampling occurred only after the peak T cell response.

Regarding this clone: Its antigen remains unknown.

The length of the CDR3 is 17 residues. Looked up from germline, CDR1 is SGDLS and CDR2 is YYNGEE. Deletions cut 4 bases from V and 1 base from J, with 18 bases between. Sequenced by immunoSEQ multiplex PCR; TCRdb stores in-frame clones only, minus some. Of fewer than 200,000 clones listed, approximately 90% are singletons. Material: peripheral blood, obtained 28 days after the second AZD1222 dose. The chain carries TRBV9 and TRBJ1-3, with a possible D match to TRBD1 (5 bases). This receptor was taken from an adult who received the AZD1222 COVID-19 vaccine. For the CDR3, the DNA is TGTGCCAGCAGCTACTCCGGGGGTGGGTATTCTGGAAACACCATATATTTT. This codes for CASSYSGGGYSGNTIYF.